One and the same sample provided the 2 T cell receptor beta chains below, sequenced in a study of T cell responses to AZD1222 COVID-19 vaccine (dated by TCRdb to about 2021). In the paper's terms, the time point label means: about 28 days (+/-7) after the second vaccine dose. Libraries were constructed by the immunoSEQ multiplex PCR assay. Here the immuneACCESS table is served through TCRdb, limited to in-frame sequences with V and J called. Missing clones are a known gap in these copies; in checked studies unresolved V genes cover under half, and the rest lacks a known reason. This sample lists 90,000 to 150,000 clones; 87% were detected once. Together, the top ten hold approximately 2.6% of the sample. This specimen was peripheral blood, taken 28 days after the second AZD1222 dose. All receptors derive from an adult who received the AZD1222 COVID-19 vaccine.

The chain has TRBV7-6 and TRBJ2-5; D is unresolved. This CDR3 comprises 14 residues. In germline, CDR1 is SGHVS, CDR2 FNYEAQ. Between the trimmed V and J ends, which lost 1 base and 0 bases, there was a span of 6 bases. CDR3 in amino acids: CASSLGPNQETQYF. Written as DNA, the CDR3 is TGTGCCAGCAGCTTAGGGCCAAACCAAGAGACCCAGTACTTC.

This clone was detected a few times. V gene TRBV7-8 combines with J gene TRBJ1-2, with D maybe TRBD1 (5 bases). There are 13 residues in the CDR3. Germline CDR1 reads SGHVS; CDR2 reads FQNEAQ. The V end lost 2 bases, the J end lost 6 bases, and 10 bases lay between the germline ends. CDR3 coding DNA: TGTGCCAGCAGCTTACCCCAGGGACATGGCTACACCTTC. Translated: CASSLPQGHGYTF.